The sequence of this T cell receptor beta chain was determined in a study of shared clonotypes between healthy human individuals. As for this clone: The antigen remains undetermined.

Findings and caveats of the study: Non-shared clonotypes displayed generation probabilities falling below those of clonotypes present in all four donors. Estimated richness values were generally larger in naive subsets than in memory subsets.

CDR1 and CDR2 (germline): SGDLS, YYNGEE. Germline trimming cut 3 bases from V and 3 bases from J; bases unmatched to any gene: 8. The CDR3 is 15 amino acids. The donor population consisted of healthy HIV-negative adults with no recent acute infections or vaccinations. The data were produced by immunoSEQ multiplex PCR, yet TCRdb's version contains in-frame clones alone and is incomplete. The sample yields 2.3 million or so clones, 85% to 95% seen once. The rearrangement uses TRBV9 and TRBJ2-7; 8 nucleotides align to TRBD2. Sequenced sample: naive CD4+ T cells from PBMCs. Subset indicated: CD45RA+ positively selected. This clonotype was sampled from a man aged 18 to 29 in good health. Some clones in this sample may be carry-over from other donors' samples. The CDR3 DNA follows: TGTGCCAGCAGCGGAGGTGACAGCGGGGGCTACGAGCAGTACTTC. It codes for CASSGGDSGGYEQYF.